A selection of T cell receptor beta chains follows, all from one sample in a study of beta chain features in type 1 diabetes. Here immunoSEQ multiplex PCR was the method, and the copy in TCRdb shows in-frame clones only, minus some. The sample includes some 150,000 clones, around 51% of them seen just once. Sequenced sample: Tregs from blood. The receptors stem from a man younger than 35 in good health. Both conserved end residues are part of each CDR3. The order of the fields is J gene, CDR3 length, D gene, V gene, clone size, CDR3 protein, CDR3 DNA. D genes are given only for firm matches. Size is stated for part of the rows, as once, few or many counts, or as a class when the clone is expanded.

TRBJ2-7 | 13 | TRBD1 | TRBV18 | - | CASSPTGGHEQYF | TGTGCCAGCTCACCGACAGGGGGCCACGAGCAGTACTTC
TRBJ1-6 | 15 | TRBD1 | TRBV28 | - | CASSFPGQGISPLHF | TGTGCCAGCAGCTTTCCGGGACAGGGCATTTCACCCCTCCACTTT
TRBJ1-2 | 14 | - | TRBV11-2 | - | CASSLVQGNNGYTF | TGTGCCAGCAGCTTGGTACAGGGAAACAATGGCTACACCTTC
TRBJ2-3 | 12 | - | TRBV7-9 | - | CASSSRSDTQYF | TGTGCCAGCAGCTCACGGTCAGATACGCAGTATTTT
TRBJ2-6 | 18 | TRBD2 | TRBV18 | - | CASSPQLAIRSGANVLTF | TGTGCCAGCTCACCACAACTAGCGATTAGATCTGGGGCCAACGTCCTGACTTTC
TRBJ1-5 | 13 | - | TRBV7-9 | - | CASSLELNQPQHF | TGTGCCAGCAGCTTAGAACTTAATCAGCCCCAGCATTTT
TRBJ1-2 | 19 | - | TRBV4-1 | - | CASSRGTRGSDLANYGYTF | TGCGCCAGCAGCCGAGGGACACGAGGAAGCGACCTAGCTAACTATGGCTACACCTTC
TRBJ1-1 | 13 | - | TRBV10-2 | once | CASKLQGRAEAFF | TGCGCCAGCAAACTCCAGGGAAGGGCTGAAGCTTTCTTT
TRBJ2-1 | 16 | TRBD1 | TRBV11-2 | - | CASSLWGTGVYNEQFF | TGTGCCAGCAGCTTATGGGGGACAGGGGTTTACAATGAGCAGTTCTTC
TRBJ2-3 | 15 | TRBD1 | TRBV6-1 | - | CASSVVQGSADTQYF | TGTGCCAGCAGTGTGGTACAGGGGTCGGCAGATACGCAGTATTTT
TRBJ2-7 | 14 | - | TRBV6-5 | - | CASSSDRRGVEQYF | TGTGCCAGCAGTTCGGACAGGAGGGGGGTCGAGCAGTACTTC
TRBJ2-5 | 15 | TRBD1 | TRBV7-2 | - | CASSPFRGQGETQYF | TGTGCCAGCAGCCCGTTTAGAGGACAGGGTGAGACCCAGTACTTC
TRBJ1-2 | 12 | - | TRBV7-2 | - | CASKLADYGYTF | TGTGCCAGCAAGTTGGCAGACTATGGCTACACCTTC
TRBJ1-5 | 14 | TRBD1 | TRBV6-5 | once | CASSGGTARQPQHF | TGTGCCAGCAGCGGCGGGACAGCGCGTCAGCCCCAGCATTTT
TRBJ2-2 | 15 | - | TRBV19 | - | CASSIQGLNTGELFF | TGTGCCAGTAGTATTCAGGGCTTGAACACCGGGGAGCTGTTTTTT
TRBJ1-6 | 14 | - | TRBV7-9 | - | CASSFTGSNSPLHF | TGTGCCAGCAGCTTTACAGGGTCAAATTCACCCCTCCACTTT
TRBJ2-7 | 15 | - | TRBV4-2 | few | CASSHDGVQGREQYF | TGTGCCAGCAGCCACGACGGGGTCCAGGGGAGAGAGCAGTACTTC
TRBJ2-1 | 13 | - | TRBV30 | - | CAWSRALYNEQFF | TGTGCCTGGAGTAGAGCCCTGTACAATGAGCAGTTCTTC
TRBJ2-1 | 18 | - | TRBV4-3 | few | CASSQDPARQNYYNEQFF | TGCGCCAGCAGCCAAGATCCGGCTCGACAGAACTACTACAATGAGCAGTTCTTC
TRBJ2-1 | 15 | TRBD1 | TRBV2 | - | CASSWTGVQGGEQFF | TGTGCCAGCAGTTGGACAGGGGTCCAGGGGGGTGAGCAGTTCTTC
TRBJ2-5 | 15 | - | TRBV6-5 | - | CASSYGRMRAETQYF | TGTGCCAGCAGTTACGGCAGGATGAGGGCAGAGACCCAGTACTTC
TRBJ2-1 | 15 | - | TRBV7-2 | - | CASSPQHSSYNEQFF | TGTGCCAGCAGCCCACAGCATTCATCCTACAATGAGCAGTTCTTC
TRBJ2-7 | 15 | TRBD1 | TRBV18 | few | CASSPFRDRADEQYF | TGTGCCAGCTCACCATTTAGGGACAGGGCCGACGAGCAGTACTTC
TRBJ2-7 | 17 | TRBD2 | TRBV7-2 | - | CASSLTSGGVLSYEQYF | TGTGCCAGCAGCTTGACTAGCGGGGGCGTCTTATCCTACGAGCAGTACTTC
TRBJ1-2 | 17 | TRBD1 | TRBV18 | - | CASSLTGQGTQNYGYTF | TGTGCCAGCTCACTAACGGGACAGGGTACGCAAAACTATGGCTACACCTTC
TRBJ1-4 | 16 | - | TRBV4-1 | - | CASSQDELRGIVKLFF | TGCGCCAGCAGCCAAGATGAGTTGCGGGGTATAGTCAAACTGTTTTTT
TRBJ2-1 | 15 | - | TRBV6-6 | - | CASSYVQRRGNEQFF | TGTGCCAGCAGTTACGTCCAGCGCCGGGGCAATGAGCAGTTCTTC
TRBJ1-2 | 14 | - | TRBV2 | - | CASSERGQGGGYTF | TGTGCCAGCAGTGAACGAGGACAAGGCGGTGGCTACACCTTC
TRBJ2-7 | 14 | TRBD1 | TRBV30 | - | CAWTRQGSSYEQYF | TGTGCCTGGACCAGACAGGGGTCCTCCTACGAGCAGTACTTC
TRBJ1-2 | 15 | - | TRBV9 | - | CASSVGQGLNYGYTF | TGTGCCAGCAGCGTAGGGCAGGGCCTAAACTATGGCTACACCTTC
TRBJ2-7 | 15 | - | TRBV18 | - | CASSPGIADSYEQYF | TGTGCCAGCTCGCCGGGAATAGCGGACTCCTACGAGCAGTACTTC
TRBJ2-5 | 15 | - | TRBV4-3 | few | CASSQDWPSVESQYF | TGCGCCAGCAGCCAAGATTGGCCTAGCGTGGAATCCCAGTACTTC
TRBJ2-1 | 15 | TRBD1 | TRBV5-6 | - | CASSLVYRGGNEQFF | TGTGCCAGCAGCTTGGTTTACAGGGGTGGCAATGAGCAGTTCTTC
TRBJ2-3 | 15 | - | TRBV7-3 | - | CASSFSRGSGDTQYF | TGTGCCAGCAGCTTTTCTCGGGGGAGCGGAGATACGCAGTATTTT
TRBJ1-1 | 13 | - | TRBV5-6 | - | CASSWKGGTEAFF | TGTGCCAGCAGCTGGAAAGGGGGCACTGAAGCTTTCTTT
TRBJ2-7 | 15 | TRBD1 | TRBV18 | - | CASSPGGQGSLEQYF | TGTGCCAGCTCACCGGGGGGACAGGGTTCTCTCGAGCAGTACTTC
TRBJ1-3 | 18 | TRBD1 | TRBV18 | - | CASSPHSGTGVVGNTIYF | TGTGCCAGCTCACCACACTCCGGGACAGGGGTAGTTGGAAACACCATATATTTT
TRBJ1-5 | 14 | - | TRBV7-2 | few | CASSKGFGNQPQHF | TGTGCCAGCAGCAAGGGGTTTGGCAATCAGCCCCAGCATTTT
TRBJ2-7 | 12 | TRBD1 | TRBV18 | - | CASSSGQEPAYF | TGTGCCAGCTCATCGGGACAGGAGCCGGCGTACTTC
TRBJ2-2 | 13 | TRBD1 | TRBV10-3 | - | CAVGQVVTGELFF | TGTGCCGTCGGACAGGTCGTCACCGGGGAGCTGTTTTTT
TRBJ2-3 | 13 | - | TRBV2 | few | CASSTGFTDTQYF | TGTGCCAGCAGTACCGGGTTCACAGATACGCAGTATTTT
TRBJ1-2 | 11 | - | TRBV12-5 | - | CASGLWDTHTF | TGTGCTAGTGGTTTGTGGGACACCCACACCTTC
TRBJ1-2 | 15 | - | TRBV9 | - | CASSARAVGLYGYTF | TGTGCCAGCAGCGCCAGGGCCGTGGGGCTCTATGGCTACACCTTC
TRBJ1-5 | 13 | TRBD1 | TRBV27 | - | CASGRDRTRPQHF | TGTGCCAGCGGACGGGACAGGACGAGGCCCCAGCATTTT
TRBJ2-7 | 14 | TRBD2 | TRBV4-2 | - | CASSSRSGSREQYF | TGTGCCAGCAGCTCCAGAAGCGGGAGTCGCGAGCAGTACTTC
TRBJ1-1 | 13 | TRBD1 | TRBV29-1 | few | CSVEIGQATEAFF | TGCAGCGTTGAAATTGGACAGGCCACTGAAGCTTTCTTT
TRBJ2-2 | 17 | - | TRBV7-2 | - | CASSPLGGLPFTGELFF | TGTGCCAGCAGCCCCCTAGGAGGACTACCCTTCACCGGGGAGCTGTTTTTT
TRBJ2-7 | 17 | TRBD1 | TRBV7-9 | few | CASSLDQGAYVSYEQYF | TGTGCCAGCAGCTTAGATCAGGGGGCATACGTGTCCTACGAGCAGTACTTC
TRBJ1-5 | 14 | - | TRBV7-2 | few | CASSQGVRGQPQHF | TGTGCCAGCAGCCAAGGGGTCCGAGGTCAGCCCCAGCATTTT
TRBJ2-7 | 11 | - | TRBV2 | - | CASRLNYEQYF | TGTGCCAGCAGGTTAAACTACGAGCAGTACTTC
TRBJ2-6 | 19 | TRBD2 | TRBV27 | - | CASSLRLAGAYSGANVLTF | TGTGCCAGCAGTTTAAGACTAGCGGGGGCCTACTCTGGGGCCAACGTCCTGACTTTC
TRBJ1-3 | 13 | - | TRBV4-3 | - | CASSPGFGNTIYF | TGCGCCAGCAGCCCCGGGTTCGGAAACACCATATATTTT
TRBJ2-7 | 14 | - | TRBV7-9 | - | CASSLSGKYYEQYF | TGTGCCAGCAGCTTATCGGGAAAATACTACGAGCAGTACTTC
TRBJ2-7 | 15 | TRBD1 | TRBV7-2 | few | CASSLQGDSPYEQYF | TGTGCCAGCAGCTTACAGGGGGATTCCCCCTACGAGCAGTACTTC
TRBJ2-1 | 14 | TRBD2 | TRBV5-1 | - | CASSLLAGGNEQFF | TGCGCCAGCAGCTTACTAGCGGGGGGGAATGAGCAGTTCTTC